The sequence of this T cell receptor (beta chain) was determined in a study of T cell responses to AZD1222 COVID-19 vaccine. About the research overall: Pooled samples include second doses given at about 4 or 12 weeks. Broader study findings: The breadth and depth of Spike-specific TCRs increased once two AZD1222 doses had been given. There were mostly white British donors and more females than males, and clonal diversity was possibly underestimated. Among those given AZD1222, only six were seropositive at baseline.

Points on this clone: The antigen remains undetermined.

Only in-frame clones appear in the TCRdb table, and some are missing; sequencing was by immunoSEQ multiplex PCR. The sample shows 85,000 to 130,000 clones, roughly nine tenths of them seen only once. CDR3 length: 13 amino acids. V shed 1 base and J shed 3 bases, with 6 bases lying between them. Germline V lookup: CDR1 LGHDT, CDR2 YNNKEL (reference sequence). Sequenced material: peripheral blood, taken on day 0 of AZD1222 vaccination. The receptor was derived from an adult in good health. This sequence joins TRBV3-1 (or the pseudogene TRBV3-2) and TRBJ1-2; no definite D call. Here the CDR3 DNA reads TGTGCCAGCAGCCAAGGGGGATACTATGGCTACACCTTC. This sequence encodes CASSQGGYYGYTF.